This T cell receptor delta chain was documented in a study of DNA immune sequencing with unique molecular identifiers. Study overall: Sequencing used genomic DNA of immunomagnetically enriched buffy-coat γδ T cells. Findings and limits, study-wide: The primer-based method misses TRD sequences outside its primer targets. Several healthy donors had highly oligoclonal TRD repertoires dominated by top 5 clonotypes. TRDV2 with TRDJ1 was the commonest TRD rearrangement in healthy donors.

V lost 5 bases and J lost 4; bases outside the gene matches: 31. The CDR3 loop spans 24 amino acids. Germline lookup yields CDR1 TSWWSYY and CDR2 QGS. Concerning this clone: Its specificity is not known.

Primers for all 8 TRDV and 4 TRDJ genes amplified genomic DNA in 32-plex. In about 3 barcoding PCR cycles, molecules received a 12-nucleotide UMI, then adapter PCR followed. TCRdb reapplied CATT to the multiplex PCR reads. The sample has thousands of delta-chain clones; roughly a fifth are singletons. The chain is built from TRDV1 and TRDJ1; 13 nucleotides line up with TRDD3. This sequence originates from a human donor in good health. Sequencing was done on a sample of gamma-delta T cells from PBMCs. CDR3 in amino acids: CALGLETSSSHTTGGYGYIDKLIF. The DNA for the CDR3 is TGTGCTCTTGGGCTCGAAACTAGTTCCTCACACACTACTGGGGGATACGGGTACATCGATAAACTCATCTTT.